This T cell receptor beta chain appears in the sequencing data of a study of T cell clonality in common variable immunodeficiency. Study conclusions and caveats: Fewer deletions and N-nucleotide insertions were reportedly seen in common variable immunodeficiency TCR beta sequences. Compared with healthy controls, CVID subjects showed increased TCRbeta clonality, mostly in about a third. Compared with controls, CVID subjects had fewer shared TCRbeta clones.

This clone came up many times. Its target is unknown. Read sequence stops 3 residues before the CDR3 end, and the germline J gene provides the missing end. V lost 1 base and J lost 4; bases outside the gene matches: 1. The CDR3 is 14 residues long. In germline, CDR1 is LNHDA, CDR2 SQIVND (reference sequence). TCRdb keeps only in-frame clones here, not all; method: immunoSEQ multiplex PCR. Listed for the sample are over 50,000 clones, none seen a single time. This chain connects TRBV19 to TRBJ2-7; 10 bases fit TRBD1. The TCR sequence derives from a person aged 18-70 years in good health. The sequenced sample was peripheral blood mononuclear cells. The sequenced part of the CDR3 DNA is TGTGCCAGTAGTATAGGACAGGGGGCATACGAG. This sequence encodes CASSIGQGAYE. The whole CDR3 region reads CASSIGQGAYEQYF.